These 32 T cell receptor beta chains were sequenced from one sample in a study of blood T cells in healthy people across ages. The authors ran a second PCR of roughly 6 to 12 cycles using a sample-barcoded 5' primer and a J-beta primer mix. TCRdb re-called the 5' RACE reads through MiXCR, storing one row per CDR3 protein. The table lists about a million distinct CDR3 sequences, under 50% of them singletons. The source material was blood. These receptors were collected from a man aged 30 to 39 in good health.

This CDR3 is CASSQNRAGYTF. CDR3 DNA sequence: TGTGCCAGCAGCCAAAACAGGGCCGGCTACACCTTC. The chain combines TRBV3-1 with TRBJ1-2; weak D call: TRBD1 (6 bases). The CDR3 length is 12 residues. Trimming removed 2 bases from V and 8 bases from J, with 9 bases in between. Per the germline V gene, CDR1 is LGHDT and CDR2 is YNNKEL (reference sequence).

V is TRBV20-1 and J is TRBJ2-1; 10 nucleotides line up with TRBD2. The CDR3 covers 16 residues. After removal of 0 bases from V and 2 bases from J, the junction contained 4 bases not matched to a gene. Looked up from germline, CDR1 is DFQATT and CDR2 is SNEGSKA (reference sequence). CDR3 nucleotides: TGCAGTGCTAGAGAACAGCGGGGGGGCACCTACAATGAGCAGTTCTTC. Its translation is CSAREQRGGTYNEQFF.

The chain links TRBV3-1 to TRBJ1-1; the D gene is possibly TRBD1 (6 bases). The V end lost 2 bases, the J end lost 7 bases, and 17 bases lay between the germline ends. The CDR3 covers 15 residues. CDR1 is LGHDT and CDR2 is YNNKEL in the germline V gene (reference sequence). DNA of the CDR3: TGTGCCAGCAGCCAATACACAGGGATCTTCAGTGAAGCTTTCTTT. Translation: CASSQYTGIFSEAFF.

This clonotype was observed a handful of times. This chain links TRBV7-2 with TRBJ2-7; 9 bases agree with TRBD2. The CDR3 extends over 15 amino acids. CDR1 is SGHTA, CDR2 FQGNSA, per germline. V gave up 2 bases and J gave up 4 bases; unmatched junction bases: 6. The CDR3 here is CASSLKGLAGYEQYF. For the CDR3, the DNA is TGTGCCAGCAGCTTAAAAGGGCTAGCGGGATACGAGCAGTACTTC.

Regarding this clonotype: The junction differs from germline at one of its ends, possibly a read error. The V call is TRBV27, the J call TRBJ2-5; D uncertain. The CDR3 has 11 amino acids. The germline V gene has CDR1 MNHEY and CDR2 SMNVEV (reference sequence). CDR3 amino acids: CAISKKGTQYF. CDR3 in DNA: TGTGCCATCAGTAAGAAGGGGACCCAGTACTTC.

The CDR3, as DNA: TGTGCCAGCAGCGTACAAGGGGCTCTCACCTTC. Protein: CASSVQGALTF. The rearrangement uses TRBV7-9 and TRBJ1-2; possible D gene TRBD1, 5 bases. Germline loops: CDR1 SEHNR, CDR2 FQNEAQ (reference sequence). Trimming removed 5 bases from V and 13 bases from J, with 14 bases in between. CDR3 length equals 11 residues.

This clonotype appeared a few times. The rearrangement links TRBV6-2 or TRBV6-3 to TRBJ2-1, with D possibly TRBD2 on 5 matching bases. The V gene's germline CDR1 is MNHEY and CDR2 SVGEGT. The V gene lost 5 bases and the J gene lost 5 bases, with 10 bases spanning the gap. The CDR3 runs to 13 residues. The CDR3: CASSTGENNEQFF. CDR3 DNA sequence: TGTGCCAGCAGTACCGGGGAAAACAATGAGCAGTTCTTC.

The genes are TRBV7-2 and TRBJ1-5; the D gene is possibly TRBD1 (5 bases). The CDR3 has 17 amino acids. V lost 0 bases and J 5 bases, leaving 17 bases between the germline ends. Germline assignment: CDR1 SGHTA and CDR2 FQGNSA. The CDR3 coding sequence is TGTGCCAGCAGCTTAGCGCTTGGGCAGGGCGTCGATCAGCCCCAGCATTTT. It translates to CASSLALGQGVDQPQHF. Full variable domain (missing parts from reference TRBV7-2 and TRBJ1-5): GAGVSQSPSNKVTEKGKDVELRCDPISGHTALYWYRQSLGQGLEFLIYFQGNSAPDKSGLPSDRFSAERTGGSVSTLTIQRTQQEDSAVYLCASSLALGQGVDQPQHFGDGTRLSIL.

The chain joins TRBV10-3 to TRBJ2-7; D is ambiguous. Germline V gene lookup returns CDR1 ENHRY and CDR2 SYGVKD. The ends were cut back, 4 bases at V and 5 bases at J, with 6 bases in the middle. This CDR3 spans 11 amino acids. The CDR3 coding sequence is TGTGCCATCAGTGCCGCCCACGAGCAGTACTTC. The encoded protein is CAISAAHEQYF.

The chain employs TRBV28 and TRBJ1-6; 9 bases match TRBD1. V lost 5 bases, J lost 7 bases, and 9 bases stayed unmatched. Germline-derived CDR1 and CDR2 are MDHEN and SYDVKM. The CDR3 extends over 16 amino acids. This CDR3 is CASSGRTGVVNSPLHF. CDR3 bases: TGTGCCAGCAGTGGGCGGACAGGGGTAGTCAATTCACCCCTCCACTTT.

The CDR3 nucleotides are TGTGCCAGCAGGGGGGACAGCTTCTACGAGCAGTACTTC. Its translation is CASRGDSFYEQYF. The chain is built from TRBV28 and TRBJ2-7; 7 bases agree with TRBD1. Germline V CDR1 and CDR2: MDHEN, SYDVKM. The CDR3 is 13 residues long. The ends lost 6 bases at V and 3 bases at J; junction bases unmatched: 5.

This clonotype occurred a few times. The CDR3 loop is CASSVPGGKAEAFF. In nucleotides, the CDR3 is TGTGCCAGCAGTGTCCCAGGGGGTAAGGCTGAAGCTTTCTTT. V usage is TRBV28 and J usage is TRBJ1-1; 7 nucleotides align to TRBD1. This CDR3 comprises 14 residues. CDR1 and CDR2 from the germline V gene are MDHEN and SYDVKM. Trimming took 5 bases from V and 6 from J; bases not matched to a gene: 9.

This clonotype came up a few times. The J gene is TRBJ1-2, the V gene TRBV6-2 or TRBV6-3; D not certain. CDR3 length equals 12 residues. In germline, CDR1 is MNHEY, CDR2 SVGEGT. The ends were cut back, 2 bases at V and 9 bases at J, with 10 bases in the middle. The CDR3 DNA reads TGTGCCAGCAGTTACCAGGTTGAGAGCTACACCTTC. Amino acids: CASSYQVESYTF.

The V gene is TRBV20-1, the J gene TRBJ2-5; 14 positions agree with TRBD2. Matching the DNA end better, TRBJ2-7 makes the J call doubtful. The germline V gene encodes CDR1 DFQATT and CDR2 SNEGSKA (reference sequence). CDR3 length: 15 residues. The DNA of the CDR3 is TGCAGTGGGACTAGCGGGGGGTCCTCAACCTACGAGCAGTACTTC. Its translation is CSGTSGGSSTYEQYF.

The V call is TRBV10-3, the J call TRBJ2-1; D is unresolved. Trimming took 2 bases from V and 11 from J, leaving 7 bases between them. Germline V lookup: CDR1 ENHRY, CDR2 SYGVKD. The CDR3 has 11 amino acids. CDR3 DNA: TGTGCCATCAGTGAGGGAGTCCAGCAGTTCTTC. Protein sequence: CAISEGVQQFF.

The chain's CDR3 is CSAPIAGNNEQFF. The CDR3 DNA follows: TGCAGTGCTCCTATAGCGGGGAACAATGAGCAGTTCTTC. This chain links TRBV20-1 with TRBJ2-1, with 8 bases matching TRBD2. The CDR3 is made up of 13 amino acids. In germline, CDR1 is DFQATT, CDR2 SNEGSKA (reference sequence). V was clipped by 5 bases and J by 5 bases; unmatched bases: 5.

This clonotype was observed a single time. The chain is built from TRBV29-1 and TRBJ2-1; the match to TRBD1 covers 8 bases. Germline lookup yields CDR1 SQVTM and CDR2 ANQGSEA. The CDR3 consists of 15 residues. The V and J ends lost 6 bases and 7 bases, in that order; junction bases with no gene match: 14. The CDR3 nucleotides are TGCAGCGTCGCCGGTGACAGGGGCCGGGGGAATGAGCAGTTCTTC. Protein product: CSVAGDRGRGNEQFF.

Only a few counts were recorded for this clonotype. The chain joins TRBV18 to TRBJ2-1; possible D gene TRBD2, 5 bases. The germline CDR1 and CDR2 sequences are KGHSH and LQKENI. With 2 bases removed from V and 5 bases from J, the gap between germline ends came to 7 bases. There are 13 residues in the CDR3. CDR3 residues: CASSPGLDNEQFF. CDR3 nucleotides: TGTGCCAGCTCACCAGGACTCGACAATGAGCAGTTCTTC.

This chain connects TRBV6-4 to TRBJ2-1, with D tentatively TRBD2 (5 bases). The CDR3 extends over 14 amino acids. Trimming left V 0 bases short and J 6 bases short, with 9 bases between. Germline CDR1 and CDR2: MRHNA and SNTAGT. The CDR3 loop reads CASSDSGLFNEQFF. The CDR3 DNA sequence: TGTGCCAGCAGTGACTCCGGACTCTTCAATGAGCAGTTCTTC.

Many counts were recorded for this clonotype. The V and J genes are TRBV7-2 and TRBJ2-3, with D unresolved. Looked up from germline, CDR1 is SGHTA and CDR2 is FQGNSA. The CDR3 has 11 amino acids. Trimming shortened V by 5 bases and J by 9 bases, and 9 bases separated the two germline ends. The CDR3 nucleotides are TGTGCCAGCAGCCCCTCCAACACGCAGTATTTT. Translation: CASSPSNTQYF.

This clonotype was recorded only once. The chain has TRBV4-1 and TRBJ1-6, with D possibly matching TRBD1 (6 bases). This CDR3 has 16 residues. Germline loops: CDR1 MGHRA, CDR2 YSYEKL. V was shortened by 3 bases and J by 7 bases, with 16 bases between the two germline ends. The CDR3 loop is CASSQPPGQGNSPLHF. The CDR3 DNA is TGCGCCAGCAGCCAGCCTCCGGGACAAGGAAATTCACCCCTCCACTTT.

The chain carries TRBV7-2 and TRBJ2-1; a weak D match, TRBD2 (6 bases). The CDR3 totals 13 residues. The germline CDR1 and CDR2 sequences are SGHTA and FQGNSA. The V end lost 5 bases, the J end lost 6 bases, and 11 bases lay between the germline ends. The CDR3 bases are TGTGCCAGCAGCCCCCCGGGACTCAATGAGCAGTTCTTC. The encoded protein is CASSPPGLNEQFF.

This clonotype was seen more than once but under ten times. The chain employs TRBV4-1 and TRBJ2-1, with TRBD2 matching 7 bases. This CDR3 contains 16 residues. J lost 8 bases, V lost 1 base, and 11 bases had no gene match. Germline CDR1 MGHRA, CDR2 YSYEKL. For the CDR3, the DNA is TGCGCCAGCAGCCAAGTAGGATCCGGGGGGAGCTATGAGCAGTTCTTC. Translating it yields CASSQVGSGGSYEQFF.

This clonotype was recorded once. This chain joins TRBV20-1 and TRBJ2-4; TRBD2 matches 12 bases. This CDR3 region has 17 residues. Trimming cost V 3 bases and J 13 bases; bases outside gene matches: 19. Germline values: CDR1 DFQATT, CDR2 SNEGSKA (reference sequence). DNA of the CDR3: TGCAGTGCTAGTTCTCTTTTAACCAGACTAGCGGGGGCCGCGCAGTACTTC. Translation: CSASSLLTRLAGAAQYF.

About this clonotype itself: A much larger clone sits a single nucleotide away, making a read error possible. The chain has TRBV7-2 and TRBJ2-1, with 9 bases identical to TRBD1. The germline CDR1 and CDR2 sequences are SGHTA and FQGNSA. The CDR3 consists of 17 residues. J lost 13 bases, V lost 5 bases, and 21 bases had no gene match. Here the CDR3 DNA reads TGTGCCAGCAGCACGACTGGACAGGGGAAAGGGAGTAAGACCCAGTTCTTC. Translated, it gives CASSTTGQGKGSKTQFF.

DNA of the CDR3: TGTGCCAGCAGCTTGCGGGGGGTTGAGTACCAAGAGACCCAGTACTTC. Its protein is CASSLRGVEYQETQYF. The V call is TRBV5-6, the J call TRBJ2-5, with TRBD2 matching over 7 bases. Germline trimming cut 1 base from V and 0 bases from J; bases unmatched to any gene: 6. There are 16 residues in the CDR3. Germline assignment: CDR1 SGHDT and CDR2 YYEEEE. The full variable domain, completed using reference TRBV5-6 and TRBJ2-5, is DAGVTQSPTHLIKTRGQQVTLRCSPKSGHDTVSWYQQALGQGPQFIFQYYEEEERQRGNFPDRFSGHQFPNYSSELNVNALLLGDSALYLCASSLRGVEYQETQYFGPGTRLLVL.

The V call is TRBV4-1, the J call TRBJ2-4; D remains ambiguous. The J call may be incorrect, as the DNA end agrees better with TRBJ2-5. The CDR3 loop spans 16 amino acids. Per germline, CDR1 MGHRA and CDR2 YSYEKL. The DNA of the CDR3 is TGCGCCAGCAGCCAACCCCGGGCCACGGAACGAGAGACCCAGTACTTC. Protein product: CASSQPRATERETQYF.

A note on this clonotype: At one boundary the junction diverges from the germline segment, which might be a read error. J is TRBJ2-7 and V is TRBV5-1, with D maybe TRBD2 (5 bases). Germline CDR1 reads SGHRS; CDR2 reads YFSETQ. The CDR3 contains 15 residues. CDR3 protein: CAGSLYPGERDEQYF. In nucleotides, the CDR3 is TGCGCCGGCAGCTTGTATCCGGGTGAGAGGGACGAGCAGTACTTC.

In this sample, this clonotype turned up a few times. The chain links TRBV2 to TRBJ1-5; 9 bases are shared with TRBD1. The CDR3 loop spans 15 amino acids. From germline, CDR1 is SNHLY and CDR2 FYNNEI. V was clipped by 6 bases and J by 4 bases; unmatched bases: 7. In nucleotides, the CDR3 is TGTGCCAGCAGATTGGACAGGGGCCCTAATCAGCCCCAGCATTTT. Its translation is CASRLDRGPNQPQHF. Full variable domain (remainder filled in from reference TRBV2 and TRBJ1-5): EPEVTQTPSHQVTQMGQEVILRCVPISNHLYFYWYRQILGQKVEFLVSFYNNEISEKSEIFDDQFSVERPDGSNFTLKIRSTKLEDSAMYFCASRLDRGPNQPQHFGDGTRLSIL.

This sequence joins TRBV7-6 and TRBJ2-2; maybe TRBD2 (6 bases). Per germline, CDR1 SGHVS and CDR2 FNYEAQ. V dropped 6 bases and J dropped 2 bases, with 16 bases sitting between them. This CDR3 is 16 amino acids long. CDR3 DNA: TGTGCCAGCAGTATGACCGGCGGGGTTAACACCGGGGAGCTGTTTTTT. This sequence encodes CASSMTGGVNTGELFF.

The V and J genes are TRBV6-2 or TRBV6-3 and TRBJ2-7; 9 bases match TRBD1. Germline lookup yields CDR1 MNHEY and CDR2 SVGEGT. The J segment lost 4 bases and the V segment lost 6 bases, leaving 4 bases of the junction unmatched. This CDR3 has 13 amino acids. The CDR3 DNA reads as TGTGCCAGCAGAGCGGGACAGGGTTACGAGCAGTACTTC. Translated: CASRAGQGYEQYF.

This clonotype was seen only a few times. The chain employs TRBV12-3 or TRBV12-4 and TRBJ2-3, with 7 bases matching TRBD2. The CDR3 consists of 15 residues. The V segment lost 1 base and the J segment 2 bases; nucleotides outside the gene matches: 3. The DNA of the CDR3 is TGTGCCAGCAGTTTAGAGCGGGGAGACACAGATACGCAGTATTTT. The encoded protein is CASSLERGDTDTQYF.